This TCR beta chain stems from a study of tumor-infiltrating lymphocytes in primary liver carcinoma. Study-level points and caveats: Overlap in tumor-adjacent and tumor-blood pairs fell below that of tumor region pairs.

Co-extraction of RNA and DNA was performed on about 20-32 mg of unsorted bulk tissue. No treatment had been given to the patients, who were chronically infected with HBV. A primer matching the constant region was used to make TCR beta cDNA from 450 to 550 ng of total RNA. Libraries for TCR beta were built through three nested multiplex PCR rounds, which together made up a slightly modified ARM-PCR procedure. The study ran its first two PCR rounds for around 10 cycles each, using TRBV1-TRBV30 forward primers and a C-beta reverse primer. TCRdb independently ran MiXCR on the multiplex PCR reads; one entry per CDR3 protein. This table has 20,000 to 25,000 distinct CDR3 sequences, roughly 85% appearing once. Of note for this clonotype: Its target is not known. The junction departs from germline at one end; a sequencing error may be responsible.

The CDR3 totals 18 residues. The germline V gene has CDR1 SGHNT and CDR2 YYREEE (reference sequence). Sequencing was performed on liver tumor tissue from sampling region 1. Indicated subset: tumor region T1, superior pole. The chain is built from TRBV5-4 and TRBJ2-3, with 10 nucleotides matching TRBD2. This receptor was obtained from a woman aged 25 to 39 with primary liver carcinoma and hepatitis B virus infection. This chain's CDR3 is CASSNPTASGSRTDTQYF. DNA of the CDR3: TGTGCCAGCAGTAACCCGACGGCTAGCGGGAGTCGGACAGATACACAGTATTTC. The entire variable domain, with the rest obtained from reference TRBV5-4 and TRBJ2-3, is as follows: ETGVTQSPTHLIKTRGQQVTLRCSSQSGHNTVSWYQQALGQGPQFIFQYYREEENGRGNFPPRFSGLQFPNYSSELNVNALELDDSALYLCASSNPTASGSRTDTQYFGPGTRLTVL.